What follows describes a single T cell receptor beta chain. As yet, its antigen is unknown. Generated by immunoSEQ multiplex PCR, the TCRdb table keeps only in-frame clones and is missing some. The sample holds over 150,000 clones, approximately 95% seen once. The data derive from a study of T cell responses to AZD1222 COVID-19 vaccine. Study-level points and caveats: Just six people given AZD1222 tested seropositive at baseline.

Germline CDR1 reads MDHEN; CDR2 reads SYDVKM. Trimming took 6 bases from V and 5 from J; bases not matched to a gene: 7. The CDR3 loop spans 14 amino acids. The chain joins TRBV28 to TRBJ1-2; 9 nucleotides agree with TRBD1. The input for sequencing was peripheral blood, taken 28 days after the second dose of the MenACWY control vaccine. The TCR comes from an adult who received the MenACWY meningococcal vaccine as a control. The CDR3 spells CASRGPDRGYGYTF. CDR3 bases: TGTGCCAGCAGGGGTCCGGACAGGGGATATGGCTACACCTTC.